There are many counts of the clone carrying this T cell receptor beta chain. Its antigen is still unknown. In building TCR beta libraries, iRepertoire HTBI primers were used together with Arm-PCR of CDR3 regions. TCRdb reprocessed the multiplex PCR reads with MiXCR, giving one entry per CDR3 protein. The sample has some 500,000 distinct CDR3 sequences, 16% seen once. The entry originates in a study of regulatory T cells in long-lasting Graves disease. Study observations and caveats: Persistent disease preferred TRBV28, TRBJ1-2 and TRBJ2-5. Whereas new patients shared 966 public clonotypes, persistent patients shared more, at a few thousand.

From germline, CDR1 is LGHDT and CDR2 YNNKEL (reference sequence). The CDR3 is 14 amino acids. The V end lost 0 bases, the J end lost 9 bases, and 12 bases lay between the germline ends. The time point denotes: newly diagnosed GD, antithyroid drugs for less than 3 months. TCR sequences were obtained from RNA taken from PBMCs. This sample was shared with a second study, whose subject was T cells in Graves' hyperthyroidism and ophthalmopathy. As reported in that work: Exclusions: uncontrolled infection, other autoimmune disease, pregnancy, lactation.

The receptor was derived from a middle-aged woman with Graves disease. The source was peripheral blood mononuclear cells (PBMCs), collected at new diagnosis, from a patient treated with antithyroid drugs. This rearrangement joins TRBV3-1 to TRBJ2-1, with D tentatively TRBD2 (6 bases). CDR3 sequence (DNA): TGTGCCAGCAGCCAAGATGCGGAGGGGCGTGAGCAGTTCTTC. It encodes CASSQDAEGREQFF.